A selection of T cell receptor beta chains follows, all from one sample in a study of a mutant IDH1 vaccine in newly diagnosed glioma. The protocol was immunoSEQ multiplex PCR, while the TCRdb copy is restricted to in-frame clones and leaves out a portion. The table includes about 56,000 clones, about 87% detected once. Their recognized antigens are unknown. The input for sequencing was PBMCs, taken from a glioma patient whose treatment included an IDH1 peptide vaccine. These receptors were collected from a man aged 35 to 55 with glioma. Each CDR3 is given with its conserved first and last residue. D genes are given only for firm matches. Where a row states a size, it is once, few, many or the class of an expanded clone; other rows omit it.

abundance	v_gene	d_gene	j_gene	CDR3aa	CDR3nt
NA	TRBV11-1	TRBD1	TRBJ2-3	CASSSPGRGPPTDTQYF	TGTGCCAGCAGCTCCCCCGGCAGGGGGCCCCCCACAGATACGCAGTATTTT
NA	TRBV6-1	NA	TRBJ2-1	CASSEQAGRGGMFF	TGTGCCAGCAGTGAACAAGCGGGCAGGGGGGGGATGTTCTTC
NA	TRBV29-1	NA	TRBJ2-3	CSVLQGRGRTDTQYF	TGCAGCGTCTTACAGGGCCGGGGAAGGACAGATACGCAGTATTTT
NA	TRBV6-5	NA	TRBJ1-4	CASSPQGSNEKLFF	TGTGCCAGCAGTCCACAGGGTAGTAATGAAAAACTGTTTTTT
NA	TRBV13	NA	TRBJ1-2	CASSFEMEARSVHGYTF	TGTGCCAGCAGCTTTGAGATGGAGGCCCGATCGGTACATGGCTACACCTTC
NA	TRBV4-2	NA	TRBJ2-1	CASSQLNYNEQFF	TGTGCCAGCAGCCAACTTAACTACAATGAGCAGTTCTTC
few	TRBV27	TRBD1	TRBJ1-1	CASSSATGQAFF	TGTGCCAGCAGTTCAGCGACAGGGCAAGCTTTCTTT
NA	TRBV20-1	NA	TRBJ1-1	CSAPRQWGAFF	TGCAGTGCCCCAAGGCAGTGGGGAGCTTTCTTT
NA	TRBV2	TRBD1	TRBJ2-5	CASPEGQGSTQYF	TGTGCCAGCCCTGAGGGACAGGGGTCGACCCAGTACTTC
NA	TRBV27	TRBD1	TRBJ1-2	CASSFPGQGRDNYGYTF	TGTGCCAGCAGTTTCCCTGGACAGGGGAGGGATAACTATGGCTACACCTTC
NA	TRBV15	TRBD1	TRBJ2-7	CATSSRDRGSYEQYF	TGTGCCACCAGCAGCCGGGACAGGGGGTCCTACGAGCAGTACTTC
NA	TRBV2	NA	TRBJ1-5	CASSPDNVQPQHF	TGTGCCAGCAGCCCCGATAACGTTCAGCCCCAGCATTTT